Each of the 20 T cell receptor beta chains below was sequenced from the same sample in a study of blood T cell repertoires in COVID-19. TCRdb's copy holds only in-frame clones and misses some; the assay was immunoSEQ multiplex PCR. The data show roughly 290,000 clones, 70% to 90% seen once. The sequencing sample was made of PBMCs or T cells enriched from blood (not recorded which). Source of these receptors: a man aged 30-40 years who had recovered from COVID-19.

The chain has TRBV9 and TRBJ2-1, with D possibly matching TRBD1 (5 bases). There are 14 residues in the CDR3. V was trimmed by 4 bases and J by 0 bases, leaving 8 bases between them. Germline loops: CDR1 SGDLS, CDR2 YYNGEE. The CDR3 reads CASSPQGSYNEQFF. The CDR3 coding sequence is TGTGCCAGCAGCCCCCAGGGCTCCTACAATGAGCAGTTCTTC.

This chain links TRBV5-1 with TRBJ2-2, with 8 bases matching TRBD2. The CDR3 runs 14 residues. Germline CDR1 and CDR2: SGHRS and YFSETQ. The junction had 5 bases not matched to a gene; V was cut back by 3 bases and J by 7 bases. Here the CDR3 reads CASSSLRGDGELFF. The CDR3 DNA reads TGCGCCAGCAGCTCTTTGCGGGGGGACGGGGAGCTGTTTTTT.

This clone was seen only once. The rearrangement uses TRBV2 and TRBJ1-2; D not certain. Germline V gives CDR1 SNHLY, CDR2 FYNNEI. The CDR3 spans 13 residues. Trimming stripped 4 bases from V and 4 bases from J, with 10 bases between. The CDR3 is CASSAREPYGYTF. In DNA, the CDR3 is TGTGCCAGCAGTGCTAGGGAGCCCTATGGCTACACCTTC.

The chain has TRBV2 and TRBJ1-1; the match to TRBD1 covers 11 bases. Germline CDR1 and CDR2: SNHLY and FYNNEI. J lost 6 bases, V lost 6 bases, and 0 bases had no gene match. This CDR3 is 12 amino acids long. This chain's CDR3 is CASRDRGPEAFF. DNA for the CDR3: TGTGCCAGCAGGGACAGGGGGCCTGAAGCTTTCTTT.

V and J are TRBV5-4 and TRBJ2-5, with D possibly TRBD2 on 7 matching bases. CDR1 is SGHNT, CDR2 YYREEE, per germline (reference sequence). This CDR3 is 16 amino acids long. Deletions cut 4 bases from V and 0 bases from J, with 16 bases between. This CDR3 reads CASSGRGGPNQETQYF. The CDR3 region has the DNA TGTGCCAGCAGCGGGAGGGGGGGGCCGAACCAAGAGACCCAGTACTTC.

This clone was detected once. V is TRBV7-2 and J is TRBJ2-5; TRBD1 might be the D (6 bases). The CDR3 contains 16 residues. Germline V lookup: CDR1 SGHTA, CDR2 FQGNSA. V lost 5 bases, J lost 5 bases, and 21 bases lay in between. The CDR3 nucleotides are TGTGCCAGCAGCCCACCCCCCCCCAGGGGCGGGGAGACCCAGTACTTC. Translated, it gives CASSPPPPRGGETQYF. Supplemented by reference TRBV7-2 and TRBJ2-5, the full variable domain reads GAGVSQSPSNKVTEKGKDVELRCDPISGHTALYWYRQSLGQGLEFLIYFQGNSAPDKSGLPSDRFSAERTGGSVSTLTIQRTQQEDSAVYLCASSPPPPRGGETQYFGPGTRLLVL.

The CDR3 DNA is TGTGCCACCAGTGATATCCGGGACAGGGTTTTGGGCTACACCTTC. Translated: CATSDIRDRVLGYTF. The chain employs TRBV24-1 and TRBJ1-2, with 9 nucleotides matching TRBD1. CDR1 and CDR2 from the germline V gene are KGHDR and SFDVKD. The CDR3 spans 15 residues. Trimming at V came to 3 bases and at J to 8 bases, leaving 9 bases not matched to a gene.

The chain joins TRBV5-1 to TRBJ1-1; the D gene is possibly TRBD1 (5 bases). V shed 2 bases and J shed 11 bases, with 13 bases lying between them. Germline CDR1 SGHRS, CDR2 YFSETQ. The CDR3 contains 12 residues. The CDR3 protein is CASSLGTLEAFF. The DNA of the CDR3 is TGCGCCAGCAGCTTAGGGACTTTAGAGGCTTTCTTT.

The gene calls are TRBV6-5 and TRBJ1-6; no clear D. Trimming stripped 6 bases from V and 8 bases from J, with 17 bases between. The CDR3 is 15 residues long. The germline V gene has CDR1 MNHEY and CDR2 SVGAGI. The CDR3 DNA reads as TGTGCCAGCAGACCCGGGTGGGGAGCAGATTCACCCCTCCACTTT. Its protein product is CASRPGWGADSPLHF.

The rearrangement links TRBV7-9 to TRBJ2-2; D is perhaps TRBD1 (5 bases). With 3 bases removed from V and 0 bases from J, the gap between germline ends came to 8 bases. Germline values: CDR1 SEHNR, CDR2 FQNEAQ (reference sequence). This CDR3 spans 15 amino acids. CDR3 DNA: TGTGCCAGCAGCTTGGGGCAGACGAACACCGGGGAGCTGTTTTTT. It encodes CASSLGQTNTGELFF.

The gene calls are TRBV9 and TRBJ2-3; weak D call: TRBD1 (6 bases). This CDR3 comprises 15 residues. Germline assignment: CDR1 SGDLS and CDR2 YYNGEE. V lost 2 bases and J 0 bases, leaving 10 bases between the germline ends. The DNA for the CDR3 is TGTGCCAGCAGCGTCACAGGGACGAGCACAGATACGCAGTATTTT. It translates to CASSVTGTSTDTQYF.

The chain joins TRBV7-3 to TRBJ2-2; 11 positions agree with TRBD1. From germline, CDR1 is SGHTA and CDR2 FQGTGA. V shed 5 bases, J shed 5 bases, and the junction held 7 bases outside the gene matches. The CDR3 has 16 amino acids. The CDR3 is CASSPRTGGGTGELFF. Here the CDR3 DNA reads TGTGCCAGCAGCCCTAGGACAGGGGGCGGAACCGGGGAGCTGTTTTTT.

V is TRBV6-5 and J is TRBJ2-1; maybe TRBD1 (6 bases). V lost 2 bases and J lost 8, with 10 bases in between. CDR1 is MNHEY and CDR2 is SVGAGI in the germline V gene. The CDR3 contains 13 residues. CDR3 residues: CASSYHREYEQFF. The CDR3 coding sequence is TGTGCCAGCAGTTACCACAGGGAGTATGAGCAGTTCTTC.

The chain couples TRBV5-1 to TRBJ1-4; unclear D gene. Deletions cut 1 base from V and 8 bases from J, with 15 bases between. The CDR3 runs to 15 residues. Germline V gene lookup returns CDR1 SGHRS and CDR2 YFSETQ. CDR3 sequence: CASSLSGVGGEKLFF. The CDR3 DNA reads as TGCGCCAGCAGCTTGAGCGGGGTTGGAGGGGAAAAACTGTTTTTT.

The gene calls are TRBV9 and TRBJ2-3; 7 bases line up with TRBD2. This CDR3 is 16 amino acids long. Per the germline V gene, CDR1 is SGDLS and CDR2 is YYNGEE. V trimming: 1 base; J trimming: 1 base; junction bases outside the gene matches: 6. CDR3 nucleotide sequence: TGTGCCAGCAGCGTATCTATGGCGGGGGGCACAGATACGCAGTATTTT. Translating gives CASSVSMAGGTDTQYF.

The gene calls are TRBV24-1 and TRBJ2-5; 7 bases fit TRBD2. Trimming removed 1 base from V and 2 bases from J; junction bases left unmatched: 3. Germline V gene sequence: CDR1 KGHDR, CDR2 SFDVKD. CDR3 length: 15 amino acids. CDR3 region: CATSDFRGGQETQYF. The CDR3, as DNA: TGTGCCACCAGTGATTTTCGCGGGGGACAAGAGACCCAGTACTTC.

The V gene is TRBV15, the J gene TRBJ1-3; 7 bases line up with TRBD1. The CDR3 spans 20 residues. Germline CDR1 and CDR2: LNHNV and YYDKDF (reference sequence). J was trimmed by 0 bases and V by 4 bases; bases with no gene match: 18. CDR3 sequence reads: CATSTRFRRGRLSSGNTIYF. The DNA of the CDR3 is TGTGCCACCAGCACCCGATTCCGTAGGGGGCGGTTAAGCTCTGGAAACACCATATATTTT.

Details on this clone: The sample carries other DNA sequences with the same CDR3. This rearrangement joins TRBV5-1 to TRBJ1-6, with D tentatively TRBD1 (6 bases). Germline V CDR1 and CDR2: SGHRS, YFSETQ. Deletions cut 2 bases from V and 7 bases from J, with 10 bases between. CDR3 length equals 14 residues. CDR3 bases: TGCGCCAGCAGCTTTGGGCAGGGGAATTCACCCCTCCACTTT. This sequence encodes CASSFGQGNSPLHF.

Written as DNA, the CDR3 is TGCGCCAGCAGCCGACAGGATGCCGCCCGGAACACTGAAGCTTTCTTT. Amino acids: CASSRQDAARNTEAFF. This sequence joins TRBV10-2 and TRBJ1-1; a possible D gene is TRBD1 (6 bases). V was shortened by 6 bases and J by 1 base, with 18 bases between the two germline ends. CDR1 is WSHSY and CDR2 is SAAADI in the germline V gene. CDR3 length equals 16 residues.

This rearrangement joins TRBV9 to TRBJ1-1; the D gene is possibly TRBD1 (6 bases). The germline V and J ends were trimmed by 4 bases and 1 base, with 11 bases remaining between them. CDR3 length equals 14 residues. Germline-derived CDR1 and CDR2 are SGDLS and YYNGEE. In DNA form, the CDR3 reads TGTGCCAGCAGCCCTCAGGACAGGAACACTGAAGCTTTCTTT. Amino acid sequence: CASSPQDRNTEAFF.